This T cell receptor beta chain was recovered during a study of T cell responses to AZD1222 COVID-19 vaccine. V dropped 7 bases and J dropped 2; count of bases not matched to a gene: 10. CDR3 length: 15 amino acids. Germline V gene data show CDR1 as SGHRS and CDR2 as YFSETQ. TCRdb's table, derived via immunoSEQ multiplex PCR, lists solely in-frame clones and lacks some. The sample records 100,000 to 150,000 clones, 88% being singletons. The study's findings and limits: With dominance at 160-218 and 743-854, vaccine-associated CD4 TCRs spanned spike.

On this clone: Antigen specificity is unknown.

This chain uses TRBV5-1 with TRBJ2-3, with 7 bases lining up with TRBD1. The sequences come from peripheral blood, collected on day 0 of AZD1222 vaccination. This TCR came from an adult in good health. The CDR3 here is CASQTGQFITDTQYF. CDR3 coding DNA: TGCGCCAGCCAGACGGGACAGTTTATCACAGATACGCAGTATTTT.